This T cell receptor beta chain originates from a study of radiotherapy plus CTLA-4 blockade in lung cancer. Study at large: Among all patients, approximately 17% showed objective responses, while about 31% had disease control.

Lung cancer patients with chemo-refractory metastatic non-small-cell disease were given focal radiation plus CTLA-4 blockade with ipilimumab. Broader study findings: Interferon-beta, together with early blood T cell clone dynamics, reportedly best predicted response. Following radiotherapy plus ipilimumab, tumor-derived TCR clones expanded in the blood.

The CDR3 is made up of 13 amino acids. Trimming stripped 9 bases from V and 5 bases from J, with 17 bases between. Germline loops: CDR1 SGHRS, CDR2 YFSETQ. Sequencing used immunoSEQ multiplex PCR; TCRdb keeps in-frame clones, though not all of them. The sample has about 80,000 clones, around 79% seen once. About this clone itself: Its specificity is not known.

The material was peripheral blood, obtained from a patient treated with radiotherapy plus ipilimumab. The V and J genes are TRBV5-1 and TRBJ1-1; tentatively, D is TRBD1 (5 bases). This TCR was sampled from a human donor with non-small cell lung cancer whose response to radiotherapy plus ipilimumab could not be evaluated. Some clones in this sample may be carry-over from other donors' samples. This chain's CDR3 is CATSPTGRTEAFF. The CDR3 coding sequence is TGCGCCACCTCCCCCACAGGTCGGACTGAAGCTTTCTTT.